A single sample gave rise to the 9 T cell receptor beta chains below, sequenced in a study of T-cell reconstitution after alpha-beta-depleted transplantation in children. Researchers prepared the TCRbeta library using unique molecular identifiers, the study reports. TCRdb called the PCR reads again in MiXCR, with one record for every CDR3 protein. This table holds approximately 630,000 distinct CDR3 sequences, about 12% found once. The source was PBMCs, collected before TCRalphabeta/CD19-depleted stem cell transplant. These receptors all come from a girl aged 2 to 9 with congenital amegakaryocytic thrombocytopenia, due to receive a stem cell transplant.

This clonotype has only a few counts. This chain uses TRBV7-9 with TRBJ2-3; 11 bases match TRBD2. This CDR3 is built from 16 residues. The V gene's germline CDR1 is SEHNR and CDR2 FQNEAQ (reference sequence). With 1 base clipped from V and 3 bases from J, the junction kept 3 bases outside the gene matches. The CDR3 DNA sequence: TGTGCCAGCAGCTTAGGAACTAGCGGGAGAACAGATACGCAGTATTTT. Its translation is CASSLGTSGRTDTQYF. Full variable domain (rest looked up from reference TRBV7-9 and TRBJ2-3): DTGVSQNPRHKITKRGQNVTFRCDPISEHNRLYWYRQTLGQGPEFLTYFQNEAQLEKSRLLSDRFSAERPKGSFSTLEIQRTEQGDSAMYLCASSLGTSGRTDTQYFGPGTRLTVL.

A word on this clonotype: This may be a read error: a much more frequent sequence differs by one nucleotide. The chain recombines TRBV6-1 with TRBJ2-2, with 7 bases identical to TRBD1. CDR1 and CDR2 (germline): MNHNS, SASEGT. This CDR3 spans 14 amino acids. The DNA of the CDR3 is TGTGCCAGCCCCCGGGACAGAAACACCGGGGAGCCGTTTTTT. Residues: CASPRDRNTGEPFF.

This clonotype showed up many times. The V call is TRBV12-3 or TRBV12-4, the J call TRBJ2-7, with TRBD2 matching over 10 bases. CDR3 length: 18 residues. Trimming at V came to 5 bases and at J to 3 bases, leaving 16 bases not matched to a gene. The CDR3 reads CASSTTTFPGLAIYEQYF. The CDR3 nucleotides are TGTGCCAGCAGTACTACGACCTTCCCGGGACTAGCGATCTACGAGCAGTACTTC.

This clonotype was seen a handful of times. The chain uses TRBV20-1 and TRBJ2-1, with 8 bases matching TRBD2. CDR3 size: 14 residues. Trimming cost V 5 bases and J 4 bases; bases outside gene matches: 7. From germline, CDR1 is DFQATT and CDR2 SNEGSKA (reference sequence). CDR3 region: CSASSGSGYNEQFF. The DNA of the CDR3 is TGCAGTGCTTCCAGCGGGAGCGGGTACAATGAGCAGTTCTTC.

Many counts were recorded for this clonotype. The chain links TRBV12-3 or TRBV12-4 to TRBJ2-7; no definite D call. V was shortened by 3 bases and J by 12 bases, with 12 bases between the two germline ends. The CDR3 length is 11 residues. The CDR3 spells CASSLGYPRYF. CDR3 in DNA: TGTGCCAGCAGTTTGGGGTACCCAAGGTACTTC.

A note on this clonotype: A clone one base away is much larger, so this may be a read error. The rearrangement links TRBV5-1 to TRBJ2-1; 8 bases are shared with TRBD1. This CDR3 spans 17 amino acids. Germline values: CDR1 SGHRS, CDR2 YFSETQ. The CDR3 DNA sequence: TGCGCCAGCAGCCTACTTTACAGGGGGGACTCCTACGATGAGCAGTTCTTC. This translates into CASSLLYRGDSYDEQFF.

This clonotype came up a few times. V is TRBV20-1 and J is TRBJ2-2, with 7 bases that match TRBD1. Germline values: CDR1 DFQATT, CDR2 SNEGSKA (reference sequence). The J segment lost 4 bases and the V segment lost 0 bases, leaving 14 bases of the junction unmatched. CDR3 length equals 18 residues. The CDR3 sequence: CSARDPHPRDSPTGELFF. The CDR3 nucleotides read TGCAGTGCTAGAGATCCTCACCCCCGGGACAGCCCCACCGGGGAGCTGTTTTTT.

J is TRBJ2-3 and V is TRBV2, with a possible D match to TRBD2 (6 bases). Germline CDR1 SNHLY, CDR2 FYNNEI. CDR3 size: 15 residues. Trimming shortened V by 3 bases and J by 3 bases, and 13 bases separated the two germline ends. The CDR3 DNA reads as TGTGCCAGCAGTGAGGGGGGTGCGGGAACAGATACGCAGTATTTT. Its translation: CASSEGGAGTDTQYF.

The chain employs TRBV4-2 and TRBJ2-1; D is undetermined. This CDR3 is 17 amino acids long. V lost 4 bases to trimming and J lost 0 bases, with 16 bases between them. CDR1 and CDR2 from the germline V gene are LGHNA and YNFKEQ. The CDR3 spells CASSRTTASSSYNEQFF. In DNA form, the CDR3 reads TGTGCCAGCAGCCGGACCACAGCCTCCAGCTCCTACAATGAGCAGTTCTTC.